A single sample is the source of the 13 T cell receptor beta chains below, sequenced in a study of T-cell reconstitution after alpha-beta-depleted transplantation in children. Unique molecular identifiers were incorporated into the prepared TCRbeta library. MiXCR, run by TCRdb on the PCR reads, gives a single entry per CDR3 protein. The sample holds about 300,000 distinct CDR3 sequences, roughly 9.1% seen once. Sequencing was performed on PBMCs, taken before TCRalphabeta/CD19-depleted stem cell transplant. These receptors originate from a boy in the first two years of life with acute myeloid leukemia, due to receive a stem cell transplant.

The gene calls are TRBV5-1 and TRBJ2-7, with 11 bases identical to TRBD1. Trimming cost V 5 bases and J 1 base; bases outside gene matches: 5. Per the germline V gene, CDR1 is SGHRS and CDR2 is YFSETQ. The CDR3 runs 15 residues. CDR3 in amino acids: CASRHGQGASYEQYF. The CDR3 region has the DNA TGCGCCAGCAGGCATGGACAGGGGGCTTCCTACGAGCAGTACTTC.

This clonotype was detected a few times. This rearrangement joins TRBV28 to TRBJ1-5, with D possibly TRBD1 on 6 matching bases. Trimming took 5 bases from V and 6 from J, leaving 17 bases between them. CDR1 MDHEN and CDR2 SYDVKM come from the germline V gene. CDR3 size: 15 residues. The CDR3 loop reads CASSLRTARGQPQHF. DNA for the CDR3: TGTGCCAGCAGTCTCCGGACAGCCCGCGGTCAGCCCCAGCATTTT.

Worth noting for this clonotype: This may come from a read error, since a much larger clone is one base off. The chain uses TRBV5-1 and TRBJ2-3; TRBD2 matches 8 bases. The germline V gene encodes CDR1 SGHRS and CDR2 YFSETQ. The CDR3 is 16 amino acids. CDR3 coding DNA: TGCGCCAGCAGCTTGTATCGCGGGAGGTGGGAAGATGCGCAGTATTTT. It specifies CASSLYRGRWEDAQYF.

This clonotype was seen at least ten times. This chain joins TRBV3-1 and TRBJ1-2, with a possible D match to TRBD1 (5 bases). Looked up from germline, CDR1 is LGHDT and CDR2 is YNNKEL (reference sequence). Between the trimmed V and J ends, which lost 4 bases and 8 bases, there was a span of 17 bases. The CDR3 length is 14 residues. The DNA for the CDR3 is TGTGCCAGCAGCCCCACAGGTGAGGCACGAGGCTACACCTTC. Translation gives CASSPTGEARGYTF. The full variable domain, rest sourced from reference TRBV3-1 and TRBJ1-2, is DTAVSQTPKYLVTQMGNDKSIKCEQNLGHDTMYWYKQDSKKFLKIMFSYNNKELIINETVPNRFSPKSPDKAHLNLHINSLELGDSAVYFCASSPTGEARGYTFGSGTRLTVV.

The rearrangement joins TRBV5-1 to TRBJ1-4; D perhaps matches TRBD1 (5 bases). The germline CDR1 and CDR2 sequences are SGHRS and YFSETQ. The CDR3 has 14 amino acids. The V end lost 1 base, the J end lost 7 bases, and 11 bases lay between the germline ends. Here the CDR3 reads CASSLRGYGEKLFF. CDR3 DNA: TGCGCCAGCAGCTTGCGGGGGTACGGTGAAAAACTGTTTTTT.

This clonotype came up many times. CDR3 in DNA: TGTGCCAGCAGCTTACCCGACAGCTATGAGCAGTTCTTC. Protein product: CASSLPDSYEQFF. J is TRBJ2-1 and V is TRBV11-2, with D tentatively TRBD1 (5 bases). The CDR3 covers 13 residues. Germline V lookup: CDR1 SGHAT, CDR2 FQNNGV. V lost 2 bases and J lost 8, with 10 bases in between. The full variable domain, in which reference TRBV11-2 and TRBJ2-1 provide the parts outside the CDR3, is EAGVAQSPRYKIIEKRQSVAFWCNPISGHATLYWYQQILGQGPKLLIQFQNNGVVDDSQLPKDRFSAERLKGVDSTLKIQPAKLEDSAVYLCASSLPDSYEQFFGPGTRLTVL.

Many counts were recorded for this clonotype. The V and J genes are TRBV11-2 and TRBJ2-3; D is unclear. With 1 base removed from V and 0 bases from J, the gap between germline ends came to 8 bases. The V gene's germline CDR1 is SGHAT and CDR2 FQNNGV. The CDR3 loop spans 15 amino acids. The CDR3 protein is CASSLGQTSTDTQYF. CDR3 in DNA: TGTGCCAGCAGCTTAGGGCAGACTAGCACAGATACGCAGTATTTT.

This clonotype was observed at least ten times. The chain is built from TRBV5-6 and TRBJ2-7; possibly TRBD2 for D (6 bases). Germline CDR1 reads SGHDT; CDR2 reads YYEEEE. Trimming left V 4 bases short and J 6 bases short, with 14 bases between. This CDR3 has 13 amino acids. DNA of the CDR3: TGTGCCAGCAGCATGGAATGGGGAGGCGAGCAGTACTTC. Protein product: CASSMEWGGEQYF. The whole variable domain, filled in from reference TRBV5-6 and TRBJ2-7, reads DAGVTQSPTHLIKTRGQQVTLRCSPKSGHDTVSWYQQALGQGPQFIFQYYEEEERQRGNFPDRFSGHQFPNYSSELNVNALLLGDSALYLCASSMEWGGEQYFGPGTRLTVT.

In its sample, this clonotype was seen many times. This rearrangement joins TRBV12-3 or TRBV12-4 to TRBJ1-4; no definite D call. CDR3 size: 15 residues. Trimming cost V 1 base and J 3 bases, with 9 bases left between them. CDR3 protein: CASSLEVAANEKLFF. CDR3 nucleotide sequence: TGTGCCAGCAGTTTAGAGGTCGCGGCTAATGAAAAACTGTTTTTT.

There are many counts of this clonotype. The rearrangement uses TRBV2 and TRBJ2-5; tentative D call: TRBD1 (6 bases). The ends were cut back, 0 bases at V and 3 bases at J, with 11 bases in the middle. The CDR3 length is 15 residues. Per germline, CDR1 SNHLY and CDR2 FYNNEI. CDR3 amino acids: CASSEAWTAEETQYF. CDR3 DNA sequence: TGTGCCAGCAGTGAAGCTTGGACAGCGGAAGAGACCCAGTACTTC.

This clonotype was seen repeatedly, ten times or more. The CDR3 DNA follows: TGCAGTGCTAGAGATCGGGGGTTGATCTACGAGCAGTACTTC. Translated, it gives CSARDRGLIYEQYF. The genes are TRBV20-1 and TRBJ2-7, with D possibly TRBD2 on 6 matching bases. V gave up 0 bases and J gave up 3 bases, with 12 bases separating them. The length of the CDR3 is 14 residues. From germline, CDR1 is DFQATT and CDR2 SNEGSKA (reference sequence).

This clonotype was counted many times. The V and J genes are TRBV7-9 and TRBJ2-3; 11 bases agree with TRBD2. CDR1 is SEHNR, CDR2 FQNEAQ, per germline (reference sequence). V lost 5 bases and J lost 2; bases outside the gene matches: 24. The CDR3 loop spans 22 amino acids. The CDR3 DNA reads TGTGCCAGCAGCACCCGGCAAAGGAGGGGGCTAGCGGGGGGCTCGTTCACAGATACGCAGTATTTT. It specifies CASSTRQRRGLAGGSFTDTQYF. Combining the CDR3 with reference TRBV7-9 and TRBJ2-3 gives the whole variable domain DTGVSQNPRHKITKRGQNVTFRCDPISEHNRLYWYRQTLGQGPEFLTYFQNEAQLEKSRLLSDRFSAERPKGSFSTLEIQRTEQGDSAMYLCASSTRQRRGLAGGSFTDTQYFGPGTRLTVL.

This clonotype was seen repeatedly, ten times or more. The V call is TRBV4-3, the J call TRBJ1-3; no clear D gene. This CDR3 comprises 14 residues. V was cut by 0 bases and J by 3 bases, with 6 bases left in between. Germline CDR1 is LGHNA and CDR2 is YSLEER. The CDR3 loop reads CASSQEGYGNTIYF. The CDR3 DNA is TGCGCCAGCAGCCAAGAGGGTTATGGAAACACCATATATTTT.